The next 27 T cell receptor beta chains were all read from a single sample in a study of OX40 agonist ivuxolimab in advanced cancers. The protocol was immunoSEQ multiplex PCR, while the TCRdb copy is restricted to in-frame clones and leaves out a portion. The sample carries fewer than 75,000 clones, roughly nine tenths recorded once. The sample consisted of CD4+ or CD8+ T cells sorted from blood, taken in a trial of the OX40 agonist ivuxolimab. The source is an adult with an advanced solid tumor such as melanoma, head and neck, liver or kidney cancer.

This sequence joins TRBV5-1 and TRBJ1-3, with 7 bases that match TRBD1. V lost 0 bases, J lost 0 bases, and 3 bases stayed unmatched. Germline V gives CDR1 SGHRS, CDR2 YFSETQ. The CDR3 is 16 residues long. CDR3 coding DNA: TGCGCCAGCAGCTTGGCGGACAGGCCCTCTGGAAACACCATATATTTT. Encoded protein: CASSLADRPSGNTIYF.

The V call is TRBV7-8, the J call TRBJ2-1; no definite D call. Germline lookup yields CDR1 SGHVS and CDR2 FQNEAQ. V was pared by 0 bases and J by 5 bases, with 5 bases between. This CDR3 comprises 13 residues. Here the CDR3 reads CASSLASHNEQFF. In nucleotides, the CDR3 is TGTGCCAGCAGCTTAGCCTCGCACAATGAGCAGTTCTTC.

The chain links TRBV7-2 to TRBJ2-1; 10 bases match TRBD1. The CDR3 runs to 15 residues. Unmatched junction bases numbered 3, after V lost 3 bases and J lost 4 bases. The V gene's germline CDR1 is SGHTA and CDR2 FQGNSA. In DNA form, the CDR3 reads TGTGCCAGCAGCTTCGACAGGGGGCTATACAATGAGCAGTTCTTC. As protein: CASSFDRGLYNEQFF.

The genes are TRBV11-3 and TRBJ1-1; 9 bases line up with TRBD1. CDR3 length: 12 residues. V shed 4 bases and J 10 bases; nucleotides not matched to a gene: 4. Germline CDR1 reads SGHNT; CDR2 reads YENEEA. The CDR3 sequence is CASSSTTGGAFF. Written as DNA, the CDR3 is TGTGCCAGCAGCTCTACGACAGGGGGAGCTTTCTTT.

This clone appeared a single time. This chain uses TRBV28 with TRBJ1-1, with D unresolved. Trimming pared 8 bases from V and 0 bases from J, leaving 10 bases between. Germline V gene data show CDR1 as MDHEN and CDR2 as SYDVKM. The CDR3 contains 13 residues. The CDR3 here is CASVDRMNTEAFF. CDR3 nucleotides: TGTGCCAGCGTGGATCGGATGAACACTGAAGCTTTCTTT.

The rearrangement uses TRBV29-1 and TRBJ2-1; perhaps D is TRBD1 or TRBD2 (5 bases each). Per the germline V gene, CDR1 is SQVTM and CDR2 is ANQGSEA. The length of the CDR3 is 13 residues. V lost 8 bases and J 2 bases, leaving 13 bases between the germline ends. CDR3 nucleotide sequence: TGCAGCACCGGGACGGTCCCCTACAATGAGCAGTTCTTC. Its protein product is CSTGTVPYNEQFF.

The rearrangement links TRBV7-2 to TRBJ2-5; D possibly corresponds to TRBD2 (5 bases). CDR3 length: 14 amino acids. Germline V lookup: CDR1 SGHTA, CDR2 FQGNSA. V lost 5 bases, J lost 0 bases, and 10 bases lay in between. CDR3 sequence reads: CASSPPGNQETQYF. CDR3 bases: TGTGCCAGCAGCCCCCCGGGGAACCAAGAGACCCAGTACTTC. The full variable domain, its missing parts supplied by reference TRBV7-2 and TRBJ2-5, is GAGVSQSPSNKVTEKGKDVELRCDPISGHTALYWYRQSLGQGLEFLIYFQGNSAPDKSGLPSDRFSAERTGGSVSTLTIQRTQQEDSAVYLCASSPPGNQETQYFGPGTRLLVL.

V gene TRBV28 combines with J gene TRBJ2-7; 9 nucleotides agree with TRBD1. The V gene's germline CDR1 is MDHEN and CDR2 SYDVKM. J gave up 1 base and V 7 bases, and 5 bases lay outside the gene matches. The CDR3 has 14 amino acids. The CDR3 coding sequence is TGTGCCAGCATTGGGACAGGGTGGTCCTACGAGCAGTACTTC. This codes for CASIGTGWSYEQYF.

In its sample, this clone was seen once. The chain has TRBV27 and TRBJ1-5, with 9 bases fitting TRBD1. V trimming: 6 bases; J trimming: 2 bases; junction bases outside the gene matches: 5. The CDR3 has 15 amino acids. Germline assignment: CDR1 MNHEY and CDR2 SMNVEV (reference sequence). The CDR3 region is CASRGQGIGNQPQHF. The CDR3 region has the DNA TGTGCCAGCAGGGGACAGGGCATAGGCAATCAGCCCCAGCATTTT.

In its sample, this clone was seen once. V is TRBV5-1 and J is TRBJ1-4, with D unclear. V lost 2 bases to trimming and J lost 4 bases, with 12 bases between them. This CDR3 spans 15 amino acids. Germline V gene data show CDR1 as SGHRS and CDR2 as YFSETQ. As DNA, the CDR3 is TGCGCCAGCAGCTTCACGGGGAACTTTAATGAAAAACTGTTTTTT. Protein: CASSFTGNFNEKLFF. Full variable domain (outside the CDR3, taken from reference TRBV5-1 and TRBJ1-4): KAGVTQTPRYLIKTRGQQVTLSCSPISGHRSVSWYQQTPGQGLQFLFEYFSETQRNKGNFPGRFSGRQFSNSRSEMNVSTLELGDSALYLCASSFTGNFNEKLFFGSGTQLSVL.

The genes are TRBV19 and TRBJ1-5, with D possibly being TRBD1 (5 bases). The V gene lost 5 bases and the J gene lost 0 bases, with 20 bases spanning the gap. This CDR3 has 18 residues. From germline, CDR1 is LNHDA and CDR2 SQIVND (reference sequence). The CDR3 sequence: CASSSNPVGLYSNQPQHF. The CDR3 bases are TGTGCCAGTAGTTCCAATCCTGTGGGACTATATAGCAATCAGCCCCAGCATTTT.

This clone was counted between two and nine times. The chain has TRBV5-1 and TRBJ1-1; D uncertain. The CDR3 totals 13 residues. The germline CDR1 and CDR2 sequences are SGHRS and YFSETQ. The V and J ends lost 0 bases and 0 bases respectively, with 3 bases between them. The CDR3 reads CASSLDVNTEAFF. CDR3 coding DNA: TGCGCCAGCAGCTTGGATGTGAACACTGAAGCTTTCTTT.

J is TRBJ1-4 and V is TRBV29-1; D is unclear. This CDR3 is 11 amino acids long. V gave up 6 bases and J gave up 5 bases, with 7 bases separating them. Germline V lookup: CDR1 SQVTM, CDR2 ANQGSEA. CDR3 DNA: TGCAGCGTAAGGCAAAATGAAAAACTGTTTTTT. Residues: CSVRQNEKLFF.

This clone was counted a single time. This chain links TRBV18 with TRBJ2-2; possible D gene TRBD1, 5 bases. The CDR3 extends over 15 amino acids. V shed 3 bases and J shed 2 bases, with 10 bases lying between them. Germline V gene sequence: CDR1 KGHSH, CDR2 LQKENI. The chain's CDR3 is CASSPDRTNTGELFF. CDR3 sequence (DNA): TGTGCCAGCTCACCTGACAGAACAAACACCGGGGAGCTGTTTTTT.

The rearrangement joins TRBV7-8 to TRBJ1-2; D not resolved. In germline, CDR1 is SGHVS, CDR2 FQNEAQ. This CDR3 has 12 amino acids. Trimming stripped 5 bases from V and 6 bases from J, with 10 bases between. CDR3 in amino acids: CASSRRFDGYTF. The CDR3 nucleotides are TGTGCCAGCAGCCGGAGGTTTGATGGCTACACCTTC.

This chain joins TRBV7-9 and TRBJ1-3; unclear D gene. V gave up 4 bases and J gave up 0 bases, with 13 bases separating them. The CDR3 has 16 amino acids. Germline loops: CDR1 SEHNR, CDR2 FQNEAQ (reference sequence). CDR3 loop: CASSSSQFFSGNTIYF. The CDR3 nucleotides read TGTGCCAGCAGCTCATCACAGTTTTTCTCTGGAAACACCATATATTTT. Full variable domain (outside the CDR3, taken from reference TRBV7-9 and TRBJ1-3): DTGVSQNPRHKITKRGQNVTFRCDPISEHNRLYWYRQTLGQGPEFLTYFQNEAQLEKSRLLSDRFSAERPKGSFSTLEIQRTEQGDSAMYLCASSSSQFFSGNTIYFGEGSWLTVV.

The chain couples TRBV4-2 to TRBJ2-3; D could derive from TRBD1 or TRBD2 (5 bases each). Germline CDR1 and CDR2: LGHNA and YNFKEQ. This CDR3 region has 16 residues. Trimming took off 4 bases at V and 1 base at J, with 15 bases between the two ends. The CDR3 reads CASSPTPGTRTDTQYF. In DNA, the CDR3 is TGTGCCAGCAGCCCAACCCCCGGGACCCGCACAGATACGCAGTATTTT.

This rearrangement joins TRBV18 to TRBJ1-5; D gene ambiguous. V shed 3 bases and J shed 0 bases, with 9 bases lying between them. This CDR3 has 15 residues. The germline V gene encodes CDR1 KGHSH and CDR2 LQKENI. CDR3 in amino acids: CASSPAQASNQPQHF. CDR3 sequence (DNA): TGTGCCAGCTCACCCGCTCAGGCTAGCAATCAGCCCCAGCATTTT.

For the CDR3, the DNA is TGTGCCACCTCCTTACAGATCTACGAGCAGTACTTC. Translated, it gives CATSLQIYEQYF. The chain couples TRBV6-1 to TRBJ2-7; D uncertain. Germline V CDR1 and CDR2: MNHNS, SASEGT. V lost 10 bases to trimming and J lost 3 bases, with 13 bases between them. The CDR3 spans 12 residues.

The chain carries TRBV7-2 and TRBJ2-3, with D tentatively TRBD1 or TRBD2 (7 bases each). Germline lookup yields CDR1 SGHTA and CDR2 FQGNSA. Trimming pared 4 bases from V and 2 bases from J, leaving 16 bases between. The CDR3 contains 16 residues. The CDR3 coding sequence is TGTGCCAGCAGCTGGGGGGGACAGAACCCCACAGATACGCAGTATTTT. Its translation is CASSWGGQNPTDTQYF.

The chain carries TRBV29-1 and TRBJ1-1; tentatively, D is TRBD1 (6 bases). Trimming removed 2 bases at V and 9 bases at J, with 13 bases between. The germline CDR1 and CDR2 sequences are SQVTM and ANQGSEA. The CDR3 is 12 amino acids. CDR3: CSVESRGRKAFF. The CDR3 nucleotides are TGCAGCGTTGAATCGCGGGGGCGGAAAGCTTTCTTT.

This rearrangement joins TRBV18 to TRBJ2-7, with 8 bases lining up with TRBD1. The germline V gene encodes CDR1 KGHSH and CDR2 LQKENI. Trimming at V came to 5 bases and at J to 0 bases, leaving 0 bases not matched to a gene. This CDR3 region has 13 residues. The CDR3 is CASSGQGSYEQYF. DNA of the CDR3: TGTGCCAGCTCAGGACAGGGCTCCTACGAGCAGTACTTC. The whole variable domain, filled in from reference TRBV18 and TRBJ2-7, reads NAGVMQNPRHLVRRRGQEARLRCSPMKGHSHVYWYRQLPEEGLKFMVYLQKENIIDESGMPKERFSAEFPKEGPSILRIQQVVRGDSAAYFCASSGQGSYEQYFGPGTRLTVT.

This chain uses TRBV5-1 with TRBJ2-3; D uncertain. Trimming took 0 bases from V and 0 from J, leaving 5 bases between them. CDR1 SGHRS and CDR2 YFSETQ come from the germline V gene. CDR3 length: 14 amino acids. The CDR3 sequence: CASSLGHSTDTQYF. DNA for the CDR3: TGCGCCAGCAGCTTGGGACACAGCACAGATACGCAGTATTTT.

V gene TRBV4-1 combines with J gene TRBJ2-5; 11 bases match TRBD2. The DNA end is a closer match to TRBJ2-7, so the J assignment may be wrong. Germline CDR1 is MGHRA and CDR2 is YSYEKL. The CDR3 length is 15 residues. The CDR3 protein is CASSHRLAGFYEQYF. The CDR3 DNA is TGCGCCAGCAGCCACCGACTAGCGGGGTTCTACGAGCAGTACTTC.

This clone was seen a single time. The CDR3 nucleotides read TGTGCCAGCAGCTCCCCAAACGGTGGCTACACCTTC. This encodes CASSSPNGGYTF. The chain recombines TRBV5-5 with TRBJ1-2; D ambiguous. Deletions cut 3 bases from V and 7 bases from J, with 10 bases between. The V gene's germline CDR1 is SGHKS and CDR2 YYEKEE (reference sequence). This CDR3 is built from 12 residues.

V and J are TRBV10-1 and TRBJ1-2; 10 bases are shared with TRBD1. CDR1 and CDR2 from the germline V gene are WNHNN and SYGVQD (reference sequence). With 5 bases clipped from V and 7 bases from J, the junction kept 16 bases outside the gene matches. This CDR3 region has 17 residues. The CDR3 loop is CASSPGTGASGVRGYTF. The CDR3 bases are TGCGCCAGCAGTCCCGGGACAGGGGCTTCTGGAGTTCGTGGCTACACCTTC.

The V call is TRBV11-3, the J call TRBJ2-3, with a possible D match to TRBD1 (5 bases). Germline assignment: CDR1 SGHNT and CDR2 YENEEA. This CDR3 is built from 15 residues. Trimming pared 1 base from V and 2 bases from J, leaving 10 bases between. In nucleotides, the CDR3 is TGTGCCAGCAGCTTAGGGGGCACCCACACAGATACGCAGTATTTT. It specifies CASSLGGTHTDTQYF. The whole variable domain, filled in from reference TRBV11-3 and TRBJ2-3, reads EAGVVQSPRYKIIEKKQPVAFWCNPISGHNTLYWYLQNLGQGPELLIRYENEEAVDDSQLPKDRFSAERLKGVDSTLKIQPAELGDSAVYLCASSLGGTHTDTQYFGPGTRLTVL.